These T cell receptor beta chains were read from a single sample in a study of CD8 T cells in ankylosing spondylitis. One entry per CDR3 protein results from TCRdb running MiXCR on the 5' RACE reads. The table has roughly 700,000 distinct CDR3 sequences, 15% to 20% seen once. The sample comprised blood, either unsorted or a sorted T cell fraction (not recorded which). The source of these receptors is a male donor with ankylosing spondylitis. Both conserved end residues are part of each CDR3. Fields, in order: J gene, V gene, CDR3 protein.

TRBJ2-3 TRBV6-5 CASSYGLAGPDTQYF
TRBJ1-2 TRBV7-2 CASSSSGTGPTRYGYTF
TRBJ2-4 TRBV28 CASSLRLAVAKNIQYF
TRBJ2-3 TRBV29-1 CSVEVSGSEIDTQYF
TRBJ2-5 TRBV20-1 CSGVPLQETQYF
TRBJ2-3 TRBV12-3/TRBV12-4 CASRPGTGGSTDTQYF
TRBJ2-2 TRBV18 CASASGLAGVGTGELFF
TRBJ2-3 TRBV5-5 CASSLAKIAGPGDTQYF
TRBJ2-5 TRBV29-1 CSVDGLAGEPQETQYF
TRBJ2-7 TRBV20-1 CSARDPAAGGTYEQYF
TRBJ2-7 TRBV7-2 CASSWGQGGDYEQYF
TRBJ2-2 TRBV3-1 CASSLGTSGPTGELFF
TRBJ2-5 TRBV20-1 CSARVASGGAQYF
TRBJ2-1 TRBV12-3/TRBV12-4 CASSLWAVSSYNEQFF
TRBJ1-1 TRBV19 CATDTGKVGTEAFF
TRBJ2-2 TRBV5-1 CASIGGLNTGELFF
TRBJ1-5 TRBV6-5 CASSSRPTGLAHQPQHF
TRBJ1-6 TRBV25-1 CASSEGQDSYNSPLHF
TRBJ2-5 TRBV29-1 CSVELTGGETQYF
TRBJ1-3 TRBV7-2 CASSLSRRGATGNTIYF
TRBJ2-1 TRBV28 CASSSTRTSKVPNEQFF
TRBJ2-1 TRBV15 CATSKRGLVYNEQFF
TRBJ2-2 TRBV6-5 CASSYWLAGGPTGELFF
TRBJ2-1 TRBV20-1 CSARGVGGYYNEQFF
TRBJ2-3 TRBV11-2 CASSREGTDTQYF
TRBJ1-6 TRBV10-3 CAISESQGESSPLHF